Presented here are 20 T cell receptor beta chains from one specimen sequenced in a study of blood T cell repertoires in COVID-19. The protocol was immunoSEQ multiplex PCR, while the TCRdb copy is restricted to in-frame clones and leaves out a portion. The sample lists 230,000 or so clones; about 79% were seen once. The sample comprised peripheral blood. The receptor source for this set is a man aged 40-50 years who had recovered from COVID-19.

J is TRBJ1-1 and V is TRBV29-1; 8 positions agree with TRBD1. The CDR3 covers 14 residues. V was clipped by 6 bases and J by 1 base; unmatched bases: 7. Germline lookup yields CDR1 SQVTM and CDR2 ANQGSEA. Here the CDR3 reads CSVSRGHSNTEAFF. The CDR3 DNA follows: TGCAGCGTATCCAGGGGGCATTCGAACACTGAAGCTTTCTTT.

Only one count was recorded for this clone. The rearrangement uses TRBV10-3 and TRBJ2-2, with TRBD2 matching 11 bases. V lost 6 bases and J lost 0; bases outside the gene matches: 6. Germline V gene sequence: CDR1 ENHRY, CDR2 SYGVKD. This CDR3 spans 17 amino acids. CDR3 bases: TGTGCCATCAGATCACTAGCGGGGGAGACGAACACCGGGGAGCTGTTTTTT. This sequence encodes CAIRSLAGETNTGELFF.

The V and J genes are TRBV28 and TRBJ1-2; 7 nucleotides match TRBD1. Germline lookup yields CDR1 MDHEN and CDR2 SYDVKM. The CDR3 has 13 amino acids. J gave up 5 bases and V 3 bases, and 3 bases lay outside the gene matches. The CDR3 DNA reads as TGTGCCAGCAGTTTCGGGACAGTATATGGCTACACCTTC. It specifies CASSFGTVYGYTF.

The V and J genes are TRBV6-5 and TRBJ2-1; D uncertain. Trimming removed 8 bases at V and 8 bases at J, with 13 bases between. The CDR3 is 12 residues long. Germline values: CDR1 MNHEY, CDR2 SVGAGI. CDR3 residues: CASATIAHEQFF. The CDR3 nucleotides are TGTGCCAGCGCTACTATCGCCCATGAGCAGTTCTTC.

The chain combines TRBV27 with TRBJ1-1; 8 nucleotides line up with TRBD1. The CDR3 extends over 14 amino acids. Losses at the gene ends were 6 bases for V and 5 bases for J; bases not matched to a gene: 8. Per germline, CDR1 MNHEY and CDR2 SMNVEV (reference sequence). CDR3 sequence: CASSPTGGGTEAFF. The CDR3 region has the DNA TGTGCCAGCAGCCCAACAGGGGGAGGTACTGAAGCTTTCTTT.

This clone has a handful of counts. The CDR3 region has the DNA TGTGCCTGGAGTGTAAGGTTGGGGGACAAAAATGAAAAACTGTTTTTT. Translated: CAWSVRLGDKNEKLFF. This chain uses TRBV30 with TRBJ1-4; D perhaps matches TRBD1 (6 bases). This CDR3 spans 16 amino acids. V was cut by 0 bases and J by 5 bases, with 16 bases left in between. Germline CDR1 is GTSNPN and CDR2 is SVGIG (reference sequence).

In its sample, this clone was seen once. CDR3 region: CASSPPGTGGNQPQHF. CDR3 coding DNA: TGTGCCAGCTCACCTCCAGGAACAGGGGGTAATCAGCCCCAGCATTTT. The V call is TRBV18, the J call TRBJ1-5; 8 nucleotides agree with TRBD1. The CDR3 runs to 16 residues. V lost 3 bases, J lost 4 bases, and 8 bases stayed unmatched. Germline V gene lookup returns CDR1 KGHSH and CDR2 LQKENI.

V gene TRBV19 combines with J gene TRBJ2-7, with a tentative D call TRBD1 (5 bases). Between the trimmed V and J ends, which lost 2 bases and 6 bases, there was a span of 14 bases. The germline gives CDR1 LNHDA, CDR2 SQIVND (reference sequence). The CDR3 covers 14 residues. CDR3 in amino acids: CASSITGRVGEQYF. The CDR3 nucleotides are TGTGCCAGTAGTATAACGGGCAGGGTAGGCGAGCAGTACTTC.

This clone was seen more than once but under ten times. This rearrangement joins TRBV15 to TRBJ2-1, with D hard to call. V was trimmed by 0 bases and J by 0 bases, leaving 9 bases between them. CDR1 is LNHNV and CDR2 is YYDKDF in the germline V gene (reference sequence). The CDR3 consists of 16 residues. The CDR3 DNA reads as TGTGCCACCAGCAGAGATCAGTCCAGCTCCTACAATGAGCAGTTCTTC. It yields the protein CATSRDQSSSYNEQFF.

This clone was counted once. The rearrangement links TRBV2 to TRBJ1-2; 10 bases agree with TRBD1. The V segment lost 6 bases and the J segment 3 bases; nucleotides outside the gene matches: 1. The germline gives CDR1 SNHLY, CDR2 FYNNEI. The CDR3 spans 13 residues. The CDR3 here is CASSDRGHYGYTF. The CDR3 region has the DNA TGTGCCAGCAGCGACAGGGGGCACTATGGCTACACCTTC.

The chain is built from TRBV7-8 and TRBJ2-7, with a weak D call TRBD1 (6 bases). The CDR3 contains 18 residues. V was cut by 1 base and J by 0 bases, with 19 bases left in between. Germline V gene lookup returns CDR1 SGHVS and CDR2 FQNEAQ. In DNA form, the CDR3 reads TGTGCCAGCAGCTTAGACTGGCAGGGGATATACAACTCCTACGAGCAGTACTTC. Translating it yields CASSLDWQGIYNSYEQYF.

This clone was seen a few times. The V gene is TRBV6-6, the J gene TRBJ1-5; unclear D gene. CDR3 length: 15 residues. Germline lookup yields CDR1 MNHNY and CDR2 SVGAGI (reference sequence). V gave up 2 bases and J gave up 3 bases, with 11 bases separating them. CDR3 loop: CASSYRVEANQPQHF. In DNA form, the CDR3 reads TGTGCCAGCAGTTACCGGGTGGAGGCCAATCAGCCCCAGCATTTT.

This sequence joins TRBV18 and TRBJ2-2, with 10 nucleotides matching TRBD2. The germline V gene has CDR1 KGHSH and CDR2 LQKENI. V shed 3 bases and J 5 bases; nucleotides not matched to a gene: 6. This CDR3 has 16 residues. The CDR3 is CASSPQAGGPTGELFF. In DNA form, the CDR3 reads TGTGCCAGCTCACCCCAAGCGGGAGGGCCAACCGGGGAGCTGTTTTTT.

This clone has only one observation. The chain joins TRBV2 to TRBJ1-1, with 7 bases identical to TRBD1. The CDR3 is 16 residues long. J was trimmed by 1 base and V by 4 bases; bases with no gene match: 9. Germline V gene sequence: CDR1 SNHLY, CDR2 FYNNEI. The CDR3: CASSGDRNFQNTEAFF. CDR3 nucleotides: TGTGCCAGCAGTGGGGACAGAAACTTCCAGAACACTGAAGCTTTCTTT.

The chain links TRBV6-6 to TRBJ1-1; D possibly corresponds to TRBD1 (5 bases). Per germline, CDR1 MNHNY and CDR2 SVGAGI (reference sequence). The ends were cut back, 5 bases at V and 4 bases at J, with 17 bases in the middle. The length of the CDR3 is 15 residues. Here the CDR3 reads CASSPGQGGITEAFF. CDR3 nucleotides: TGTGCCAGCAGTCCCGGCCAGGGAGGGATCACTGAAGCTTTCTTT.

This rearrangement joins TRBV6-5 to TRBJ1-2; tentative D call: TRBD1 (6 bases). Trimming stripped 6 bases from V and 6 bases from J, with 14 bases between. Germline CDR1 MNHEY, CDR2 SVGAGI. This CDR3 has 13 amino acids. The CDR3 sequence is CASRLRDKDGYTF. The CDR3 bases are TGTGCCAGCAGACTCAGGGACAAGGATGGCTACACCTTC.

The chain has TRBV7-8 and TRBJ1-2; D may be TRBD1 (6 bases). The V gene lost 1 base and the J gene lost 3 bases, with 9 bases spanning the gap. Germline V gene lookup returns CDR1 SGHVS and CDR2 FQNEAQ. This CDR3 has 14 residues. DNA of the CDR3: TGTGCCAGCAGCTTAGAATGGACAGACTATGGCTACACCTTC. This translates into CASSLEWTDYGYTF.

The CDR3 protein is CASSLSATGITEAFF. DNA of the CDR3: TGTGCCAGCAGTTTATCAGCGACAGGGATAACTGAAGCTTTCTTT. The genes are TRBV27 and TRBJ1-1; 7 bases match TRBD1. CDR1 is MNHEY, CDR2 SMNVEV, per germline (reference sequence). This CDR3 contains 15 residues. Trimming at V came to 0 bases and at J to 5 bases, leaving 6 bases not matched to a gene.

The CDR3 coding sequence is TGTGCCAGCAGTGAAATTGGTTGGGGACTAGTGGGGGAGACCCAGTACTTC. Translation: CASSEIGWGLVGETQYF. The chain couples TRBV2 to TRBJ2-5, with 8 positions matching TRBD2. The CDR3 has 17 amino acids. CDR1 and CDR2 (germline): SNHLY, FYNNEI. Losses at the gene ends were 2 bases for V and 5 bases for J; bases not matched to a gene: 13.

This clone was seen just once. The chain joins TRBV5-1 to TRBJ1-5, with no clear D. V was trimmed by 0 bases and J by 1 base, leaving 5 bases between them. There are 14 residues in the CDR3. Germline-derived CDR1 and CDR2 are SGHRS and YFSETQ. In DNA form, the CDR3 reads TGCGCCAGCAGCTTGGATACAAGCAATCAGCCCCAGCATTTT. Its translation is CASSLDTSNQPQHF.